These 30 T cell receptor beta chains were all obtained from the same sample, sequenced in a study of regulatory T cells in long-lasting Graves disease. CDR3-region Arm-PCR and iRepertoire HTBI primers produced the TCR beta libraries. MiXCR, applied by TCRdb to the multiplex PCR reads, yields one record per CDR3 protein. This table holds 400,000 to 500,000 distinct CDR3 sequences, about 15% found once. Time point specified: newly diagnosed GD, antithyroid drugs for less than 3 months. PBMCs provided the RNA from which the TCR library was made. The sample was also reused in another study, on T cells in Graves' hyperthyroidism and ophthalmopathy.

Sequenced material: peripheral blood mononuclear cells (PBMCs), taken at new diagnosis, from a patient treated with antithyroid drugs. These receptors all come from a woman under 40 with Graves disease.

Notes on this clonotype: The junction departs from the called germline gene at one end, perhaps through a read error. The genes are TRBV11-2 and TRBJ2-5, with 7 bases lining up with TRBD1. The DNA end favors TRBJ2-7, so the J call may be wrong. Germline-derived CDR1 and CDR2 are SGHAT and FQNNGV. The CDR3 runs 14 residues. In DNA form, the CDR3 reads TGTACCAGCAGCCCCGGGACAGCTAACTACGAGCAGTACTTC. It yields the protein CTSSPGTANYEQYF.

This clonotype appeared a single time. V is TRBV28 and J is TRBJ2-7; D may be TRBD1 (6 bases). CDR3 length equals 15 residues. Trimming took 4 bases from V and 7 from J, leaving 20 bases between them. CDR1 and CDR2 (germline): MDHEN, SYDVKM. The CDR3 coding sequence is TGTGCCAGCAGTTCCCTCGGACAGAGCCGAGGGGAGCAGTACTTC. Residues: CASSSLGQSRGEQYF.

This clonotype was picked up a small number of times. The chain combines TRBV4-1 with TRBJ2-1; 9 bases are a match to TRBD2. The trim removed 0 bases at V and 4 bases at J, leaving 4 bases unmatched. CDR3 length: 16 amino acids. CDR1 and CDR2 (germline): MGHRA, YSYEKL. The CDR3, as DNA: TGCGCCAGCAGCCAAGAAGGTAGCGGGAGTTACAATGAGCAGTTCTTC. Encoded protein: CASSQEGSGSYNEQFF.

This clonotype showed up many times. The CDR3 DNA is TGTGCCAGCAGCTTAGACCCAGGGGGGTATGGCTACACCTTC. Amino acids: CASSLDPGGYGYTF. The gene calls are TRBV7-2 and TRBJ1-2; TRBD1 matches at 7 bases. Trimming at V came to 1 base and at J to 5 bases, leaving 4 bases not matched to a gene. This CDR3 region has 14 residues. Germline V gives CDR1 SGHTA, CDR2 FQGNSA.

The rearrangement links TRBV7-2 to TRBJ2-2; D not resolved. The germline gives CDR1 SGHTA, CDR2 FQGNSA. The CDR3 extends over 14 amino acids. Trimming took off 7 bases at V and 5 bases at J, with 14 bases between the two ends. The CDR3 DNA is TGTGCCAGCAACTGGATGGTTTGGACCGGGGAGCTGTTTTTT. It yields the protein CASNWMVWTGELFF.

The table lists this clonotype with many counts. The chain employs TRBV7-9 and TRBJ1-1; the D is unclear. The germline V gene encodes CDR1 SEHNR and CDR2 FQNEAQ (reference sequence). Trimming took off 5 bases at V and 1 base at J, with 11 bases between the two ends. CDR3 length equals 14 residues. As DNA, the CDR3 is TGTGCCAGCAGCCCTACGCCAGAGAACACTGAAGCTTTCTTT. Protein: CASSPTPENTEAFF. The whole variable domain, filled in from reference TRBV7-9 and TRBJ1-1, reads DTGVSQNPRHKITKRGQNVTFRCDPISEHNRLYWYRQTLGQGPEFLTYFQNEAQLEKSRLLSDRFSAERPKGSFSTLEIQRTEQGDSAMYLCASSPTPENTEAFFGQGTRLTVV.

This clonotype has a count of ten or more. CDR3 residues: CASSLPPFGGVDSYEQYF. The CDR3 coding sequence is TGTGCCAGCAGTTTACCACCCTTTGGGGGGGTCGATTCCTACGAGCAGTACTTC. This chain connects TRBV28 to TRBJ2-7, with 7 bases lining up with TRBD2. Germline V gene sequence: CDR1 MDHEN, CDR2 SYDVKM. This CDR3 is 18 amino acids long. Unmatched junction bases numbered 14, after V lost 2 bases and J lost 1 base.

The V and J genes are TRBV15 and TRBJ2-1; 7 bases agree with TRBD2. This CDR3 comprises 16 residues. After removal of 2 bases from V and 6 bases from J, the junction contained 10 bases not matched to a gene. Looked up from germline, CDR1 is LNHNV and CDR2 is YYDKDF (reference sequence). CDR3 DNA: TGTGCCACCAGCAGACAAGCAGGGACTAACCTCAATGAGCAGTTCTTC. Translating gives CATSRQAGTNLNEQFF. Supplemented by reference TRBV15 and TRBJ2-1, the full variable domain reads DAMVIQNPRYQVTQFGKPVTLSCSQTLNHNVMYWYQQKSSQAPKLLFHYYDKDFNNEADTPDNFQSRRPNTSFCFLDIRSPGLGDTAMYLCATSRQAGTNLNEQFFGPGTRLTVL.

This clonotype was seen many times. The rearrangement joins TRBV29-1 to TRBJ2-3, with a weak D call TRBD2 (5 bases). Germline loops: CDR1 SQVTM, CDR2 ANQGSEA. CDR3 length equals 10 residues. Between the trimmed V and J ends, which lost 8 bases and 6 bases, there was a span of 9 bases. The CDR3 bases are TGCAGCTTGAGGGTGGATACGCAGTATTTT. This encodes CSLRVDTQYF.

This clonotype was observed many times. The chain has TRBV6-1 and TRBJ2-5, with TRBD1 matching 8 bases. Losses at the gene ends were 10 bases for V and 4 bases for J; bases not matched to a gene: 5. The germline V gene has CDR1 MNHNS and CDR2 SASEGT. The CDR3 is made up of 12 amino acids. The DNA for the CDR3 is TGTGCCACGACAGGGGAGGTAGAGACCCAGTACTTC. This translates into CATTGEVETQYF.

About this clonotype itself: The missing conserved phenylalanine or tryptophan at the end of this CDR3 makes a read error likely. The chain uses TRBV6-1 and TRBJ1-2, with D unresolved. The germline V gene encodes CDR1 MNHNS and CDR2 SASEGT. Trimming pared 6 bases from V and 7 bases from J, leaving 9 bases between. This CDR3 comprises 11 residues. The CDR3: CASRETGGYTS. The CDR3 coding sequence is TGTGCCAGCAGAGAAACCGGTGGCTACACCTCC.

The CDR3 nucleotides read TGTGCCAGCAGCTCCTGTACTCATCAGACAGGGCAGTGCAATCAGCCCCAGCATTTT. Protein: CASSSCTHQTGQCNQPQHF. The rearrangement uses TRBV9 and TRBJ1-5, with 7 positions matching TRBD1. Unmatched junction bases numbered 18, after V lost 4 bases and J lost 2 bases. The CDR3 runs 19 residues. Germline CDR1 is SGDLS and CDR2 is YYNGEE.

This clonotype was counted ten times or more. The V and J genes are TRBV6-5 and TRBJ2-7; 9 bases are shared with TRBD2. Germline lookup yields CDR1 MNHEY and CDR2 SVGAGI. J was trimmed by 3 bases and V by 1 base; bases with no gene match: 10. The CDR3 consists of 17 residues. This CDR3 reads CASSYLDRLAARYEQYF. The CDR3 nucleotides are TGTGCCAGCAGTTACTTAGATAGACTAGCGGCCCGCTACGAGCAGTACTTC.

This rearrangement joins TRBV5-5 to TRBJ2-7; 8 bases fit TRBD2. The germline gives CDR1 SGHKS, CDR2 YYEKEE (reference sequence). The V gene end was trimmed by 0 bases and the J gene end by 9 bases; junction bases not matched to a gene: 14. The CDR3 runs to 16 residues. The CDR3 here is CASSLEALLAGSVQYF. The DNA of the CDR3 is TGTGCCAGCAGCTTGGAAGCTCTGCTAGCGGGCTCAGTGCAGTACTTC.

This clonotype was counted many times. V usage is TRBV20-1 and J usage is TRBJ1-1; perhaps TRBD1 as D (6 bases). This CDR3 is built from 14 residues. Germline V lookup: CDR1 DFQATT, CDR2 SNEGSKA (reference sequence). V dropped 3 bases and J dropped 4 bases, with 15 bases sitting between them. CDR3 residues: CSASQGFAGTEAFF. CDR3 in DNA: TGCAGTGCTAGTCAGGGGTTCGCCGGCACTGAAGCTTTCTTT.

The V call is TRBV3-1, the J call TRBJ1-5; a possible D gene is TRBD1 (5 bases). V was clipped by 0 bases and J by 3 bases, with 9 bases between them. Germline V gene sequence: CDR1 LGHDT, CDR2 YNNKEL (reference sequence). The CDR3 is 15 amino acids. The CDR3 region has the DNA TGTGCCAGCAGCCAAGAGGCGGGACCCAATCAGCCCCAGCATTTT. Residues: CASSQEAGPNQPQHF.

This clonotype was counted a single time. CDR3 bases: TGCAGCGTCTACATTCGGGGCAACTATGGCTACACCTTC. Translated, it gives CSVYIRGNYGYTF. The chain uses TRBV29-1 and TRBJ1-2; D may be TRBD1 (5 bases). The germline V gene has CDR1 SQVTM and CDR2 ANQGSEA. This CDR3 comprises 13 residues. Deletions cut 6 bases from V and 2 bases from J, with 13 bases between.

This clonotype has at least ten counts. The chain joins TRBV28 to TRBJ2-3; 8 bases are shared with TRBD1. Germline V gives CDR1 MDHEN, CDR2 SYDVKM. This CDR3 has 16 amino acids. With 8 bases clipped from V and 2 bases from J, the junction kept 12 bases outside the gene matches. This chain's CDR3 is CASHMVGQDFTDTQYF. The CDR3 nucleotides read TGTGCCAGCCACATGGTGGGACAGGACTTCACAGATACGCAGTATTTT. Full variable domain (outside the CDR3, taken from reference TRBV28 and TRBJ2-3): DVKVTQSSRYLVKRTGEKVFLECVQDMDHENMFWYRQDPGLGLRLIYFSYDVKMKEKGDIPEGYSVSREKKERFSLILESASTNQTSMYLCASHMVGQDFTDTQYFGPGTRLTVL.

The chain links TRBV7-9 to TRBJ2-3; TRBD2 matches at 9 bases. Trimming removed 5 bases from V and 2 bases from J; junction bases left unmatched: 5. This CDR3 region has 15 residues. Germline lookup yields CDR1 SEHNR and CDR2 FQNEAQ (reference sequence). CDR3 protein: CASSARLAVTDTQYF. Here the CDR3 DNA reads TGTGCCAGCAGCGCCAGACTAGCGGTCACAGATACGCAGTATTTT.

This clonotype came up many times. The gene calls are TRBV30 and TRBJ1-5, with 8 bases fitting TRBD1. V dropped 2 bases and J dropped 0; count of bases not matched to a gene: 6. This CDR3 is 16 amino acids long. The V gene's germline CDR1 is GTSNPN and CDR2 SVGIG (reference sequence). The CDR3 bases are TGTGCCTGGAGTCTAGACAGGGGTTATAGCAATCAGCCCCAGCATTTT. Its protein product is CAWSLDRGYSNQPQHF.

The genes are TRBV19 and TRBJ2-1; TRBD1 matches at 8 bases. CDR1 and CDR2 (germline): LNHDA, SQIVND (reference sequence). Trimming at V came to 11 bases and at J to 3 bases, leaving 3 bases not matched to a gene. CDR3 length equals 12 residues. This CDR3 reads CASGQGYNEQFF. CDR3 sequence (DNA): TGTGCCTCCGGACAGGGCTACAATGAGCAGTTCTTC.

This clonotype has at least ten counts. V is TRBV5-5 and J is TRBJ2-3, with D unclear. The V end was cut by 6 bases, the J end by 6 bases, with 14 bases between. This CDR3 region has 13 residues. The germline CDR1 and CDR2 sequences are SGHKS and YYEKEE (reference sequence). The DNA for the CDR3 is TGTGCCAGCAATCCCCGACCGGTGGATACGCAGTATTTT. The encoded protein is CASNPRPVDTQYF.

A few counts support this clonotype. The CDR3 loop reads CTAGGLIETQYF. In DNA, the CDR3 is TGCACCGCGGGGGGGCTAATTGAGACCCAGTACTTC. The chain combines TRBV20-1 with TRBJ2-5, with 9 bases that match TRBD2. CDR1 and CDR2 (germline): DFQATT, SNEGSKA (reference sequence). This CDR3 comprises 12 residues.

There are many counts of this clonotype. The germline gene is not matched at one end of the junction; a read error may be the cause. V usage is TRBV5-1 and J usage is TRBJ2-7; 10 bases map to TRBD2. The CDR3 is 15 amino acids. Germline V lookup: CDR1 SGHRS, CDR2 YFSETQ. The CDR3 region is CASSEGGLASYEQYF. CDR3 bases: TGTGCCAGCAGTGAAGGGGGACTAGCGTCCTACGAGCAGTACTTC. The entire variable domain, with the rest obtained from reference TRBV5-1 and TRBJ2-7, is as follows: KAGVTQTPRYLIKTRGQQVTLSCSPISGHRSVSWYQQTPGQGLQFLFEYFSETQRNKGNFPGRFSGRQFSNSRSEMNVSTLELGDSALYLCASSEGGLASYEQYFGPGTRLTVT.

The chain carries TRBV20-1 and TRBJ2-1; TRBD2 agrees at 9 bases. Germline V gene lookup returns CDR1 DFQATT and CDR2 SNEGSKA (reference sequence). The V gene end was trimmed by 2 bases and the J gene end by 9 bases; junction bases not matched to a gene: 8. The length of the CDR3 is 14 residues. CDR3 nucleotide sequence: TGCAGTGCTAGAAGGTTAGCGGGAGCCGTTGAGCAGTTCTTC. It specifies CSARRLAGAVEQFF.

This clonotype has ten or more counts. J is TRBJ2-3 and V is TRBV20-1; 12 bases align to TRBD2. The germline CDR1 and CDR2 sequences are DFQATT and SNEGSKA (reference sequence). Trimming cost V 3 bases and J 3 bases; bases outside gene matches: 4. This CDR3 spans 15 amino acids. The CDR3: CSASQTSGRTDTQYF. CDR3 nucleotides: TGCAGTGCTAGCCAGACTAGCGGGAGAACAGATACGCAGTATTTT.

This clonotype has a count of ten or more. This chain joins TRBV30 and TRBJ1-1; D uncertain. The CDR3 has 14 residues. The V end was cut by 2 bases, the J end by 3 bases, with 13 bases between. The germline V gene has CDR1 GTSNPN and CDR2 SVGIG (reference sequence). CDR3 nucleotide sequence: TGTGCCTGGAGTTTGACAAGGTGGGACACTGAAGCTTTCTTT. Translation gives CAWSLTRWDTEAFF.

This clonotype was found many times. V usage is TRBV20-1 and J usage is TRBJ2-7; 11 nucleotides match TRBD2. The CDR3 is made up of 18 amino acids. CDR1 and CDR2 (germline): DFQATT, SNEGSKA (reference sequence). V shed 3 bases and J 1 base; nucleotides not matched to a gene: 14. In nucleotides, the CDR3 is TGCAGTGCTAGCGGTCCGGGGACTAGCGGTGCGTTATCCTACGAGCAGTACTTC. This gives the protein CSASGPGTSGALSYEQYF.

This sequence joins TRBV19 and TRBJ1-1; D not certain. The V end lost 1 base, the J end lost 0 bases, and 9 bases lay between the germline ends. Per germline, CDR1 LNHDA and CDR2 SQIVND (reference sequence). The CDR3 covers 15 residues. The DNA for the CDR3 is TGTGCCAGTAGTATAGGAGGCAGCTTGAACACTGAAGCTTTCTTT. Encoded protein: CASSIGGSLNTEAFF.

This clonotype was recorded many times. J is TRBJ2-7 and V is TRBV7-8; D not resolved. The CDR3 extends over 15 amino acids. V was pared by 1 base and J by 3 bases, with 13 bases between. Germline values: CDR1 SGHVS, CDR2 FQNEAQ. CDR3 DNA sequence: TGTGCCAGCAGCTTAGACCTCATAACTCACTACGAGCAGTACTTC. It is translated as CASSLDLITHYEQYF.